Below, 2 T cell receptor beta chains from the same sample are listed, as sequenced in a study of identical twins. MiXCR was run by TCRdb on the 5' RACE reads, yielding one entry per CDR3 protein. Here the sample spans about 690,000 distinct CDR3 sequences, 6% to 6.5% being singletons. Sequencing used naive T cells sorted from blood. All receptors come from a man aged 18 to 29 in good health.

The rearrangement links TRBV9 to TRBJ1-3, with TRBD1 as a possible D gene (6 bases). Per the germline V gene, CDR1 is SGDLS and CDR2 is YYNGEE. The CDR3 runs to 16 residues. The germline V and J ends were trimmed by 0 bases and 3 bases, with 13 bases remaining between them. CDR3 DNA: TGTGCCAGCAGCGTAGCGGCGGGGGCAGATGGAAACACCATATATTTT. Protein sequence: CASSVAAGADGNTIYF.

DNA for the CDR3: TGTGCCAGCAGCATTAGTGTGGCGGAGTACCAAGAGACCCAGTACTTC. Translating gives CASSISVAEYQETQYF. V is TRBV7-8 and J is TRBJ2-5, with unresolved D. Germline V CDR1 and CDR2: SGHVS, FQNEAQ. V gave up 5 bases and J gave up 0 bases, with 16 bases separating them. This CDR3 is 16 amino acids long.